Listed below are T cell receptor beta chains from one sample, sequenced in a study of blood T cells in healthy people across ages. TCRdb reprocessed the 5' RACE reads with MiXCR, giving one entry per CDR3 protein. The sample contains 790,000 or so distinct CDR3 sequences, less than 60% of which appear only once. Sequencing was carried out using blood. All receptors come from a man at least 80 years old in good health. Both conserved end residues are part of each CDR3. Fields, in order: CDR3 protein, CDR3 DNA, clone size, V gene, CDR3 length, D gene, J gene. D genes are given only for firm matches. The size entry is marked missing in some rows and otherwise reads once, few, many or a size class.

CDR3: CAINGGGNEQFF; DNA: TGTGCCATTAACGGGGGGGGCAATGAGCAGTTCTTC; size: -; V: TRBV10-3; length: 12; D: TRBD2; J: TRBJ2-1
CDR3: CASSIAAQSYEQYF; DNA: TGTGCCAGCAGCATAGCGGCCCAATCCTACGAGCAGTACTTC; size: many; V: TRBV7-2; length: 14; D: -; J: TRBJ2-7
CDR3: CASSLALAGASGQQYF; DNA: TGTGCCAGCAGTTTAGCGCTGGCAGGGGCTAGCGGACAGCAGTACTTC; size: -; V: TRBV12-3/TRBV12-4; length: 16; D: -; J: TRBJ2-7
CDR3: CASSYSAGQGIGEQYF; DNA: TGTGCCAGCAGTTACTCAGCGGGACAGGGGATCGGTGAGCAGTACTTC; size: -; V: TRBV6-6; length: 16; D: TRBD1; J: TRBJ2-7
CDR3: CASRYAIQGAYGANVLTF; DNA: TGTGCCAGCAGATATGCTATCCAGGGGGCGTATGGGGCCAACGTCCTGACTTTC; size: -; V: TRBV6-5; length: 18; D: TRBD1; J: TRBJ2-6
CDR3: CASSQPRLEGYNEQFF; DNA: TGCGCCAGCAGCCAGCCCCGGCTCGAGGGGTACAATGAGCAGTTCTTC; size: few; V: TRBV4-3; length: 16; D: -; J: TRBJ2-1
CDR3: CASRRGARETQYF; DNA: TGTGCCAGCCGGCGGGGGGCGAGAGAGACCCAGTACTTC; size: many; V: TRBV25-1; length: 13; D: TRBD2; J: TRBJ2-5
CDR3: CASSLPPGQGWPFF; DNA: TGTGCCAGCAGTTTACCCCCGGGACAGGGCTGGCCTTTCTTT; size: -; V: TRBV28; length: 14; D: TRBD1; J: TRBJ1-1
CDR3: CASRQAGGASSYNEQYF; DNA: TGTGCCAGCAGACAAGCGGGAGGCGCCAGCTCCTACAATGAGCAGTACTTC; size: -; V: TRBV4-2; length: 17; D: TRBD2; J: TRBJ2-7
CDR3: CSAYGTKGLATYEQYF; DNA: TGCAGTGCGTACGGGACAAAGGGACTAGCGACCTACGAGCAGTACTTC; size: -; V: TRBV20-1; length: 16; D: TRBD2; J: TRBJ2-7
CDR3: CASSETSGGAYEQYF; DNA: TGTGCCAGCAGCGAGACTAGCGGGGGGGCCTACGAGCAGTACTTC; size: -; V: TRBV7-3; length: 15; D: TRBD2; J: TRBJ2-7
CDR3: CASSLVHRRSGYGYTF; DNA: TGTGCCAGCAGTTTAGTCCACAGGCGCTCGGGCTATGGCTACACCTTC; size: -; V: TRBV28; length: 16; D: -; J: TRBJ1-2
CDR3: CASSDSGQGQETQYF; DNA: TGTGCCAGCAGTGATTCCGGACAGGGCCAAGAGACCCAGTACTTC; size: -; V: TRBV25-1; length: 15; D: TRBD1; J: TRBJ2-5
CDR3: CASSYVASGTIYEQYF; DNA: TGTGCCAGCAGTTACGTGGCGAGCGGGACGATTTACGAGCAGTACTTC; size: -; V: TRBV6-2/TRBV6-3; length: 16; D: TRBD2; J: TRBJ2-7
CDR3: CASSLVPGQGWETQYF; DNA: TGTGCCAGCAGCCTCGTCCCGGGACAGGGTTGGGAGACCCAGTACTTC; size: many; V: TRBV7-2; length: 16; D: TRBD1; J: TRBJ2-5
CDR3: CASSQGPSGGTDTQYF; DNA: TGCGCCAGCAGCCAAGGACCTAGCGGGGGAACAGATACGCAGTATTTT; size: once; V: TRBV4-3; length: 16; D: TRBD2; J: TRBJ2-3
CDR3: CASRGATQETQYF; DNA: TGCGCCAGCAGGGGCGCCACACAAGAGACCCAGTACTTC; size: -; V: TRBV5-4; length: 13; D: -; J: TRBJ2-5
CDR3: CASSTAGPTEQYF; DNA: TGTGCCAGCAGTACCGCCGGGCCCACGGAGCAGTACTTC; size: -; V: TRBV7-6; length: 13; D: -; J: TRBJ2-7
CDR3: CASSLAEGARYEQYF; DNA: TGCGCCAGCAGCTTGGCCGAGGGGGCAAGGTACGAGCAGTACTTC; size: -; V: TRBV5-1; length: 15; D: TRBD1; J: TRBJ2-7
CDR3: CASSYPGLAGASTDTQYF; DNA: TGTGCCAGCAGCTATCCGGGACTAGCGGGAGCTAGCACAGATACGCAGTATTTT; size: -; V: TRBV7-9; length: 18; D: TRBD2; J: TRBJ2-3